This paragraph reports one T cell receptor beta chain. The target antigen is unknown. Investigators isolated RNA and reverse transcribed it into cDNA to act as the sequencing template. TCRdb's copy holds only in-frame clones and misses some; the assay was immunoSEQ multiplex PCR. The table has fewer than 250,000 clones, roughly two fifths seen once; the top ten hold 0.48%. The record originates from a study of CD8+ T cells in alopecia areata. As to treatment: oral pan-JAK inhibitor, 5-10 mg twice daily. General observations from the study: Tofacitinib significantly decreased scalp clonality and expanded CD8+ clones among top 100.

The germline CDR1 and CDR2 sequences are SGHNT and YYREEE (reference sequence). Trimming cost V 3 bases and J 3 bases; bases outside gene matches: 2. The CDR3 length is 13 residues. Sequenced here: CD4+ T cells sorted from blood, sampled at approximately week 30, from a patient treated with tofacitinib. The sequence derives from a human donor with alopecia areata. V and J are TRBV5-4 and TRBJ1-1, with 7 bases fitting TRBD1. The CDR3 is CASSSQGDTEAFF. CDR3 DNA sequence: TGTGCCAGCAGCTCGCAGGGGGACACTGAAGCTTTCTTT.